Listed here are 9 T cell receptor beta chains from one sample, sequenced in a study of shared clonotypes between healthy human individuals. Some clones are missing from TCRdb's copy, which holds only in-frame ones; the method was immunoSEQ multiplex PCR. The repertoire consists of 950,000 to 1,300,000 clones, with around four fifths occurring once and the leading ten covering approximately 1.3%. The sequenced material came from memory CD4+ T cells sorted from blood. Subset in this sample: CD45RA-negative fraction. The receptors come from a man in his late teens or twenties in good health.

V is TRBV7-3 and J is TRBJ2-1; TRBD2 matches 11 bases. V was pared by 5 bases and J by 1 base, with 10 bases of the junction left unmatched. This CDR3 is built from 18 residues. Germline CDR1 is SGHTA and CDR2 is FQGTGA. The CDR3 DNA reads as TGTGCCAGCAGCAAACTAGCGGGGGATCGTTCGTCCTACAATGAGCAGTTCTTC. It specifies CASSKLAGDRSSYNEQFF.

Turning to this clone: Other DNA sequences in the sample encode the same CDR3. This rearrangement joins TRBV9 to TRBJ1-1; 10 nucleotides align to TRBD1. The germline CDR1 and CDR2 sequences are SGDLS and YYNGEE. The CDR3 extends over 14 amino acids. After removal of 3 bases from V and 4 bases from J, the junction contained 3 bases not matched to a gene. CDR3 DNA sequence: TGTGCCAGCAGCGCTGGACAGGGGGGCACTGAAGCTTTCTTT. Amino acids: CASSAGQGGTEAFF.

J is TRBJ1-6 and V is TRBV6-1; D is possibly TRBD1 (6 bases). Germline CDR1 and CDR2: MNHNS and SASEGT. This CDR3 contains 17 residues. The V and J ends lost 3 bases and 3 bases respectively, with 15 bases between them. CDR3 residues: CASSDGTRGGYNSPLHF. CDR3 DNA sequence: TGTGCCAGCAGTGATGGGACAAGGGGCGGCTATAATTCACCCCTCCACTTT.

This sequence joins TRBV2 and TRBJ2-5, with D possibly being TRBD1 (6 bases). The CDR3 contains 14 residues. In germline, CDR1 is SNHLY, CDR2 FYNNEI. Trimming shortened V by 3 bases and J by 6 bases, and 14 bases separated the two germline ends. CDR3 bases: TGTGCCAGCAGTGAGCGTGGCCAGGGGAAGACCCAGTACTTC. Protein sequence: CASSERGQGKTQYF.

This chain connects TRBV29-1 to TRBJ2-7; 9 nucleotides line up with TRBD1. CDR1 SQVTM and CDR2 ANQGSEA come from the germline V gene. CDR3 length: 15 residues. V shed 5 bases, J shed 6 bases, and the junction held 14 bases outside the gene matches. The CDR3 here is CSVWSSAGTGSEQYF. CDR3 DNA: TGCAGCGTTTGGTCTTCTGCCGGGACAGGGAGCGAGCAGTACTTC.

The chain couples TRBV5-1 to TRBJ1-6; a weak D match, TRBD1 (5 bases). The CDR3 has 15 residues. Germline lookup yields CDR1 SGHRS and CDR2 YFSETQ. Trimming cost V 4 bases and J 7 bases, with 15 bases left between them. The CDR3 DNA reads TGCGCCAGCAGCCCTAAGGGGCCCGGGAATTCACCCCTCCACTTT. Translated: CASSPKGPGNSPLHF.

Details on this clone: At the DNA level, this CDR3 is encoded by other sequences in the same sample as well. V gene TRBV11-2 combines with J gene TRBJ2-3; 15 bases match TRBD2. V was pared by 3 bases and J by 1 base, with 5 bases of the junction left unmatched. The CDR3 runs to 18 residues. Germline-derived CDR1 and CDR2 are SGHAT and FQNNGV. CDR3 nucleotides: TGTGCCAGCAGCTTGGGGGGACTAGCGGGAGGAGGCACAGATACGCAGTATTTT. Its protein product is CASSLGGLAGGGTDTQYF.

The rearrangement links TRBV5-8 to TRBJ1-4; D uncertain. This CDR3 has 13 amino acids. V dropped 2 bases and J dropped 8 bases, with 10 bases sitting between them. The germline gives CDR1 SGHTS, CDR2 YDEGEE. The CDR3 protein is CASSFKGWEKLFF. For the CDR3, the DNA is TGTGCCAGCAGCTTCAAAGGTTGGGAAAAACTGTTTTTT.

The J gene is TRBJ2-3, the V gene TRBV4-1; TRBD2 matches 12 bases. Trimming at V came to 0 bases and at J to 2 bases, leaving 3 bases not matched to a gene. CDR3 length: 17 residues. The V gene's germline CDR1 is MGHRA and CDR2 YSYEKL. The CDR3 nucleotides read TGCGCCAGCAGCCAAGAGCTAGCGGGGGGGCCCACAGATACGCAGTATTTT. It encodes CASSQELAGGPTDTQYF.